The present TCR beta chain was sequenced within a study of T cells in Graves' hyperthyroidism and ophthalmopathy. Diagnosis rested on symptoms, serum thyroxine and TRAb, thyroid ultrasound, and orbital computed tomography. Regions amplified from RNA transcripts were the TCR beta CDR3 regions. TCR CDR3 regions were first amplified by RT-PCR with HTBI primers. From the multiplex PCR reads, TCRdb called clonotypes with MiXCR, one entry per CDR3 protein. The table lists 500,000 to 800,000 distinct CDR3 sequences, about 45% of them singletons, with approximately 7.2% in the top ten. The receptor comes from an adult man with Graves' disease, either hyperthyroidism or ophthalmopathy (not recorded which). The sample consisted of peripheral blood or thyroid tissue (not recorded which).

The CDR3 DNA follows: TGCAGCGTTGAAGAGGTAGCGGGAGGGCCCTACGAGCAGTACTTC. Translated: CSVEEVAGGPYEQYF. The J gene is TRBJ2-7, the V gene TRBV29-1; 11 nucleotides agree with TRBD2. This CDR3 contains 15 residues. Germline V gene sequence: CDR1 SQVTM, CDR2 ANQGSEA. V shed 0 bases and J 2 bases; nucleotides not matched to a gene: 3.